This T cell receptor beta chain was obtained from a study of blood T cell repertoires in COVID-19. Some clones are missing from TCRdb's copy, which holds only in-frame ones; the method was immunoSEQ multiplex PCR. The sample has 130,000 to 150,000 clones, roughly 80% seen once. Germline V gene lookup returns CDR1 MNHEY and CDR2 SVGEGT. Deletions cut 6 bases from V and 13 bases from J, with 16 bases between. The CDR3 loop spans 12 amino acids. Participants' reported clinical history set cohort assignment. In Cohort 3, a recovered donor had either two negative PCRs, clearance, or symptom resolution. This receptor was obtained from a man aged 50 to 60 who had recovered from COVID-19. The chain couples TRBV6-2 or TRBV6-3 to TRBJ2-1; D is possibly TRBD1 (6 bases). The sequenced sample consisted of PBMCs or T cells enriched from blood (not recorded which). The DNA for the CDR3 is TGTGCCAGCAGCACCAGGACAGAGCACCAGTTCTTC. As protein: CASSTRTEHQFF.